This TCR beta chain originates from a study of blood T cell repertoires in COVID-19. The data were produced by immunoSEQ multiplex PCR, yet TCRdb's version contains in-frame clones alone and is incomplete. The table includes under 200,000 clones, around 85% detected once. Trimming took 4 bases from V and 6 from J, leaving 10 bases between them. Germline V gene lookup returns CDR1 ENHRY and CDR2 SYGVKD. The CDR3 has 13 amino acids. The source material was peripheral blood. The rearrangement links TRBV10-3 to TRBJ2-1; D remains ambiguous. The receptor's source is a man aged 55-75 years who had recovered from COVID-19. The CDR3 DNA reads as TGTGCCATCAGTGCTAGTCAGACCAATGAGCAGTTCTTC. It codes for CAISASQTNEQFF.